The text below deals with one T cell receptor beta chain. Here immunoSEQ multiplex PCR was the method, and the copy in TCRdb shows in-frame clones only, minus some. The table includes some 78,000 clones, 84% detected once. V gave up 7 bases and J gave up 0 bases, with 12 bases separating them. CDR3 size: 14 residues. Germline CDR1 reads SEHNR; CDR2 reads FQNEAQ (reference sequence). These data come from a study of blood T cell repertoires in COVID-19. Looking at the study overall: Samples came from the United States, Italy and Spain, spanning acute and convalescent COVID-19. Sources were T cells, B-cell-depleted T cells, or PBMCs; the material itself was cDNA or gDNA.

Source material: peripheral blood. V gene TRBV7-9 combines with J gene TRBJ1-1, with D tentatively TRBD1 (5 bases). The TCR originated in a man aged 50 to 59 with acute or convalescent COVID-19. Here the CDR3 DNA reads TGTGCCAGCAAAGAACAGGCGATGAACACTGAAGCTTTCTTT. Its protein product is CASKEQAMNTEAFF.